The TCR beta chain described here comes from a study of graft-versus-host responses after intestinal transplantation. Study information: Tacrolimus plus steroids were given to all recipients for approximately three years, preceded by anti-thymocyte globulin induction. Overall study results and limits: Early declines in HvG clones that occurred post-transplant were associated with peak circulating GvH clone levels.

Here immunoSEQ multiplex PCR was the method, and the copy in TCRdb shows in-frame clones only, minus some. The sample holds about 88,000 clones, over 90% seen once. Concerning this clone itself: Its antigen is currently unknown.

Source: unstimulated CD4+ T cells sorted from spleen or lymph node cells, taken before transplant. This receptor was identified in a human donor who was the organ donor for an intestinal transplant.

The CDR3 protein is CASSLLGRGNTGELFF. DNA for the CDR3: TGCGCCAGCAGCTTGTTAGGGCGGGGAAACACCGGGGAGCTGTTTTTT. This rearrangement joins TRBV5-1 to TRBJ2-2; maybe TRBD2 (6 bases). V lost 1 base and J lost 2, with 12 bases in between. This CDR3 has 16 residues. The germline gives CDR1 SGHRS, CDR2 YFSETQ. The whole variable domain, filled in from reference TRBV5-1 and TRBJ2-2, reads KAGVTQTPRYLIKTRGQQVTLSCSPISGHRSVSWYQQTPGQGLQFLFEYFSETQRNKGNFPGRFSGRQFSNSRSEMNVSTLELGDSALYLCASSLLGRGNTGELFFGEGSRLTVL.